The 24 T cell receptor beta chains below all came from one sample that was sequenced in a study of blood T cell repertoires in COVID-19. TCRdb keeps only in-frame clones here, not all; method: immunoSEQ multiplex PCR. The sample records over 350,000 clones, roughly 90% being singletons. Material for sequencing was PBMCs or T cells enriched from blood (not recorded which). These TCRs come from a woman in her thirties with acute COVID-19.

V and J are TRBV6-2 or TRBV6-3 and TRBJ2-3, with a possible D match to TRBD1 (6 bases). CDR1 is MNHEY, CDR2 SVGEGT, per germline. The CDR3 sequence is 13 residues long. Trimming removed 0 bases at V and 6 bases at J, with 7 bases between. The CDR3 bases are TGTGCCAGCAGTTACTCGAGGGGGGATACGCAGTATTTT. It translates to CASSYSRGDTQYF.

This chain uses TRBV15 with TRBJ2-1, with a possible D match to TRBD2 (5 bases). This CDR3 is built from 12 residues. Germline V gene sequence: CDR1 LNHNV, CDR2 YYDKDF (reference sequence). Trimming removed 3 bases at V and 9 bases at J, with 9 bases between. In DNA form, the CDR3 reads TGTGCCACCAGCAGTACTAGTGGTGAGCAGTTCTTC. It specifies CATSSTSGEQFF.

The table lists this clone with a few counts. This chain joins TRBV18 and TRBJ1-4; D gene unclear. The CDR3 sequence is 16 residues long. The germline V gene encodes CDR1 KGHSH and CDR2 LQKENI. Trimming cost V 6 bases and J 7 bases, with 21 bases left between them. In nucleotides, the CDR3 is TGTGCCAGCTCGCCGGGATCAGGACCGCCAAGTGAAAAACTGTTTTTT. Protein product: CASSPGSGPPSEKLFF.

The rearrangement uses TRBV19 and TRBJ1-3; D is undetermined. CDR1 is LNHDA, CDR2 SQIVND, per germline (reference sequence). V lost 3 bases to trimming and J lost 0 bases, with 9 bases between them. The CDR3 is made up of 15 amino acids. DNA of the CDR3: TGTGCCAGTAGTATGGCTGGGAGCTCTGGAAACACCATATATTTT. This gives the protein CASSMAGSSGNTIYF.

The chain employs TRBV5-1 and TRBJ2-3, with 11 bases that match TRBD2. The germline gives CDR1 SGHRS, CDR2 YFSETQ. The length of the CDR3 is 19 residues. The V gene end was trimmed by 2 bases and the J gene end by 8 bases; junction bases not matched to a gene: 19. The DNA for the CDR3 is TGCGCCAGCAGCTTAAACTACGGGACTAGCGGTGAGGATCGAGGTACGCAGTATTTT. It is translated as CASSLNYGTSGEDRGTQYF. Supplemented by reference TRBV5-1 and TRBJ2-3, the full variable domain reads KAGVTQTPRYLIKTRGQQVTLSCSPISGHRSVSWYQQTPGQGLQFLFEYFSETQRNKGNFPGRFSGRQFSNSRSEMNVSTLELGDSALYLCASSLNYGTSGEDRGTQYFGPGTRLTVL.

CDR3 bases: TGTGCCAGCAGCTTTGGCGCGGGTGAAAAACTGTTTTTT. Its protein product is CASSFGAGEKLFF. The rearrangement uses TRBV7-9 and TRBJ1-4, with D unresolved. CDR1 is SEHNR and CDR2 is FQNEAQ in the germline V gene (reference sequence). V lost 3 bases and J lost 7, with 9 bases in between. This CDR3 comprises 13 residues.

The chain uses TRBV12-3 or TRBV12-4 and TRBJ1-1; 10 bases match TRBD1. The junction had 1 base not matched to a gene; V was cut back by 8 bases and J by 1 base. This CDR3 contains 13 residues. CDR3 nucleotides: TGTGCCAGCCGGGACAGGGGGAACACTGAAGCTTTCTTT. Protein sequence: CASRDRGNTEAFF.

This clone was found once. This chain uses TRBV12-3 or TRBV12-4 with TRBJ2-1, with no clear D. This CDR3 comprises 11 residues. Between the trimmed V and J ends, which lost 6 bases and 7 bases, there was a span of 7 bases. The CDR3 protein is CASSRVNEQFF. The CDR3 DNA follows: TGTGCCAGCAGCCGAGTGAATGAGCAGTTCTTC.

This sequence joins TRBV19 and TRBJ1-4, with D tentatively TRBD1 (6 bases). Germline assignment: CDR1 LNHDA and CDR2 SQIVND (reference sequence). CDR3 length equals 15 residues. Trimming removed 11 bases from V and 1 base from J, with 17 bases in between. CDR3 sequence: CAAKDGQRTNEKLFF. CDR3 sequence (DNA): TGTGCCGCTAAAGACGGACAGAGAACTAATGAAAAACTGTTTTTT.

This chain links TRBV7-9 with TRBJ2-7; D unclear. Trimming shortened V by 3 bases and J by 3 bases, and 9 bases separated the two germline ends. Germline V gives CDR1 SEHNR, CDR2 FQNEAQ (reference sequence). This CDR3 has 13 amino acids. The CDR3 loop is CASSLGNYYEQYF. The CDR3, as DNA: TGTGCCAGCAGCTTGGGCAATTACTACGAGCAGTACTTC.

CDR3 sequence: CAISLQGMDEQYF. In DNA form, the CDR3 reads TGTGCCATCAGTCTACAGGGGATGGACGAGCAGTACTTC. The V call is TRBV10-3, the J call TRBJ2-7, with 7 bases lining up with TRBD1. Unmatched junction bases numbered 6, after V lost 5 bases and J lost 5 bases. The length of the CDR3 is 13 residues. Germline loops: CDR1 ENHRY, CDR2 SYGVKD.

On this clone itself: The sample carries other DNA sequences with the same CDR3. The V and J genes are TRBV12-3 or TRBV12-4 and TRBJ2-5, with D unclear. V gave up 4 bases and J gave up 4 bases, with 4 bases separating them. The CDR3 runs to 11 residues. This chain's CDR3 is CASSSRETQYF. The CDR3 DNA sequence: TGTGCCAGCAGTTCGCGAGAGACCCAGTACTTC.

The chain joins TRBV7-9 to TRBJ1-2; 11 bases align to TRBD1. V lost 5 bases and J lost 5; bases outside the gene matches: 4. The CDR3 is made up of 14 amino acids. The V gene's germline CDR1 is SEHNR and CDR2 FQNEAQ (reference sequence). This CDR3 reads CASSLGTGGYGYTF. CDR3 DNA sequence: TGTGCCAGCAGCCTCGGGACAGGGGGGTATGGCTACACCTTC.

This chain links TRBV19 with TRBJ1-2, with 8 bases lining up with TRBD1. V shed 6 bases, J shed 0 bases, and the junction held 12 bases outside the gene matches. Germline V lookup: CDR1 LNHDA, CDR2 SQIVND (reference sequence). The length of the CDR3 is 17 residues. For the CDR3, the DNA is TGTGCCAGTAGCCGTAGCGACAGGGGCCGTGCTAACTATGGCTACACCTTC. Translated: CASSRSDRGRANYGYTF.

This chain links TRBV18 with TRBJ1-5, with TRBD1 matching over 9 bases. The CDR3 totals 16 residues. Germline CDR1 reads KGHSH; CDR2 reads LQKENI. Trimming cost V 4 bases and J 0 bases; bases outside gene matches: 4. The CDR3 DNA reads as TGTGCCAGCTCACAAGGGACAGGGAATAGCAATCAGCCCCAGCATTTT. Translation: CASSQGTGNSNQPQHF.

The genes are TRBV25-1 and TRBJ2-3, with D unresolved. Germline assignment: CDR1 MGHDK and CDR2 SYGVNS. V shed 6 bases and J shed 0 bases, with 10 bases lying between them. The CDR3 spans 14 residues. CDR3 sequence reads: CASSTGSSTDTQYF. CDR3 coding DNA: TGTGCCAGCAGCACCGGGTCGAGCACAGATACGCAGTATTTT.

This chain uses TRBV6-5 with TRBJ2-7, with 8 bases lining up with TRBD1. Trimming cost V 6 bases and J 5 bases; bases outside gene matches: 9. There are 14 residues in the CDR3. The germline V gene has CDR1 MNHEY and CDR2 SVGAGI. CDR3 in DNA: TGTGCCAGCAGAGACAGGGGTTGGCGGGACGAGCAGTACTTC. It encodes CASRDRGWRDEQYF.

V gene TRBV5-1 combines with J gene TRBJ1-1; TRBD1 matches at 8 bases. Germline assignment: CDR1 SGHRS and CDR2 YFSETQ. V shed 4 bases, J shed 5 bases, and the junction held 10 bases outside the gene matches. The CDR3 runs 15 residues. DNA of the CDR3: TGCGCCAGCAGCAGATACACAGGGGGGCGAACTGAAGCTTTCTTT. Translation gives CASSRYTGGRTEAFF.

This clone was seen just once. This sequence joins TRBV9 and TRBJ2-3; tentative D call: TRBD2 (5 bases). CDR1 SGDLS and CDR2 YYNGEE come from the germline V gene. Trimming stripped 6 bases from V and 8 bases from J, with 16 bases between. There are 13 residues in the CDR3. CDR3 in DNA: TGTGCCAGCACCGAAACGACTCGGGGTACGCAGTATTTT. It codes for CASTETTRGTQYF.

This clone was counted between two and nine times. The gene calls are TRBV19 and TRBJ2-2; 9 bases match TRBD1. Germline-derived CDR1 and CDR2 are LNHDA and SQIVND (reference sequence). The CDR3 contains 15 residues. V dropped 6 bases and J dropped 3; count of bases not matched to a gene: 5. DNA of the CDR3: TGTGCCAGTAGCAAACAGGGGGCGGACACCGGGGAGCTGTTTTTT. Protein sequence: CASSKQGADTGELFF.

This chain uses TRBV3-1 (or the pseudogene TRBV3-2) with TRBJ2-3, with a weak D call TRBD2 (6 bases). Germline V gives CDR1 LGHDT, CDR2 YNNKEL (reference sequence). V was shortened by 6 bases and J by 4 bases, with 17 bases between the two germline ends. The CDR3 is 15 residues long. This chain's CDR3 is CASSEAGTRADTQYF. The CDR3 bases are TGTGCCAGCAGTGAAGCCGGGACTCGAGCAGATACGCAGTATTTT.

This chain connects TRBV2 to TRBJ2-1; TRBD1 agrees at 9 bases. V gave up 7 bases and J gave up 7 bases; unmatched junction bases: 5. This CDR3 comprises 13 residues. Germline loops: CDR1 SNHLY, CDR2 FYNNEI. The CDR3 loop is CASKQGARNEQFF. The CDR3 DNA follows: TGTGCCAGCAAACAGGGGGCTCGAAATGAGCAGTTCTTC.

The rearrangement links TRBV19 to TRBJ1-5; unclear D gene. Germline V gene sequence: CDR1 LNHDA, CDR2 SQIVND (reference sequence). The V and J ends lost 3 bases and 5 bases respectively, with 8 bases between them. CDR3 length: 13 residues. The CDR3 loop reads CASSIPPYQPQHF. The CDR3 DNA sequence: TGTGCCAGTAGTATTCCTCCTTATCAGCCCCAGCATTTT.

This chain links TRBV19 with TRBJ1-2, with TRBD1 matching over 8 bases. This CDR3 comprises 13 residues. J gave up 6 bases and V 5 bases, and 5 bases lay outside the gene matches. In germline, CDR1 is LNHDA, CDR2 SQIVND (reference sequence). CDR3 bases: TGTGCCAGTAGTTTGGACAGGGAAGATGGCTACACCTTC. It codes for CASSLDREDGYTF.